The next 23 T cell receptor beta chains were all read from a single sample in a study of T cells in localized non-small cell lung cancer. Sequenced by immunoSEQ multiplex PCR; TCRdb stores in-frame clones only, minus some. The data show over a thousand clones, about 24% seen once. Here the sequenced sample was lung tumor tissue, taken before any cancer treatment. These receptors were taken from a man between 40 and 75 years old with stage I squamous cell lung carcinoma.

The chain joins TRBV28 to TRBJ1-5; no definite D call. The CDR3 is 15 residues long. V was trimmed by 3 bases and J by 4 bases, leaving 13 bases between them. Germline CDR1 and CDR2: MDHEN and SYDVKM. CDR3 residues: CASSLVGKGNQPQHF. DNA for the CDR3: TGTGCCAGCAGTTTGGTGGGCAAGGGAAATCAGCCCCAGCATTTT.

This clone was seen a handful of times. The rearrangement links TRBV9 to TRBJ1-2; TRBD1 might be the D (5 bases). Trimming took off 0 bases at V and 5 bases at J, with 11 bases between the two ends. CDR3 length equals 14 residues. In germline, CDR1 is SGDLS, CDR2 YYNGEE. CDR3 loop: CASSVDPEGYGYTF. CDR3 bases: TGTGCCAGCAGCGTAGATCCGGAGGGGTATGGCTACACCTTC.

In its sample, this clone was seen a few times. The J gene is TRBJ1-1, the V gene TRBV10-2; D remains unclear. Looked up from germline, CDR1 is WSHSY and CDR2 is SAAADI. V lost 2 bases and J lost 4, with 11 bases in between. The CDR3 covers 14 residues. CDR3: CASSERSSGTEAFF. The CDR3 DNA is TGCGCCAGCAGTGAGAGGTCTTCTGGCACTGAAGCTTTCTTT.

The chain combines TRBV9 with TRBJ2-5; 8 nucleotides line up with TRBD2. V trimming: 5 bases; J trimming: 3 bases; junction bases outside the gene matches: 9. Germline V gene data show CDR1 as SGDLS and CDR2 as YYNGEE. The CDR3 is 15 residues long. CDR3: CASSEGMTSEETQYF. The CDR3 DNA is TGTGCCAGCAGTGAAGGGATGACTAGCGAAGAGACCCAGTACTTC.

Relative to its sample, this clone is large. This sequence joins TRBV6-8 and TRBJ2-7, with D unresolved. Per the germline V gene, CDR1 is MNHGY and CDR2 is SAAAGT. Trimming left V 6 bases short and J 3 bases short, with 9 bases between. CDR3 size: 12 residues. CDR3 residues: CASSKTSYEQYF. The CDR3 DNA reads TGTGCCAGCAGCAAAACAAGCTACGAGCAGTACTTC.

This clone was seen a handful of times. The chain couples TRBV9 to TRBJ2-7; D may correspond to TRBD1 or TRBD2 (5 bases each). V shed 4 bases and J shed 7 bases, with 18 bases lying between them. This CDR3 has 14 residues. Germline assignment: CDR1 SGDLS and CDR2 YYNGEE. CDR3 sequence (DNA): TGTGCCAGCAGCCCTGGGGGAGTGGAGTTGGAGCAGTACTTC. This gives the protein CASSPGGVELEQYF.

This clone was observed a handful of times. The chain is built from TRBV6-8 and TRBJ2-1, with D perhaps TRBD1 or TRBD2 (7 bases each). From germline, CDR1 is MNHGY and CDR2 SAAAGT. V gave up 10 bases and J gave up 8 bases, with 30 bases separating them. CDR3 length: 17 amino acids. DNA of the CDR3: TGTGCCATCAGGGGGGACATCACGGTCGGGAGGCCCGATGAGCAGTTCTTC. Translated, it gives CAIRGDITVGRPDEQFF.

V is TRBV9 and J is TRBJ2-1; TRBD2 might be the D (6 bases). Trimming removed 0 bases from V and 6 bases from J, with 10 bases in between. The CDR3 is 14 amino acids. Per germline, CDR1 SGDLS and CDR2 YYNGEE. CDR3 bases: TGTGCCAGCAGCGTAGGACTAGGTAGCAATGAGCAGTTCTTC. Translating gives CASSVGLGSNEQFF.

V gene TRBV11-3 combines with J gene TRBJ2-1, with 10 bases that match TRBD1. Trimming took 0 bases from V and 7 from J; bases not matched to a gene: 6. Germline values: CDR1 SGHNT, CDR2 YENEEA. The CDR3 contains 16 residues. DNA for the CDR3: TGTGCCAGCAGCTTAGAGGGACAGGGGATCTTAAATGAGCAGTTCTTC. Protein product: CASSLEGQGILNEQFF.

This clone was counted only a few times. The chain recombines TRBV9 with TRBJ2-1; D gene ambiguous. The length of the CDR3 is 15 residues. CDR1 is SGDLS and CDR2 is YYNGEE in the germline V gene. V lost 0 bases, J lost 0 bases, and 7 bases lay in between. CDR3 nucleotides: TGTGCCAGCAGCGTAGGATCGAGCTCCTACAATGAGCAGTTCTTC. This codes for CASSVGSSSYNEQFF.

The chain has TRBV19 and TRBJ1-2; the D is unclear. The CDR3 is made up of 16 amino acids. CDR1 and CDR2 from the germline V gene are LNHDA and SQIVND (reference sequence). Trimming took 5 bases from V and 4 from J, leaving 20 bases between them. CDR3 amino acids: CASSSTGPSLIYGYTF. The CDR3 coding sequence is TGTGCCAGTAGTTCAACGGGTCCCAGTCTTATCTATGGCTACACCTTC.

This clone is categorized as large. This chain links TRBV6-8 with TRBJ2-7; D gene unclear. The length of the CDR3 is 14 residues. The V end was cut by 0 bases, the J end by 0 bases, with 6 bases between. Looked up from germline, CDR1 is MNHGY and CDR2 is SAAAGT. This chain's CDR3 is CASSYSAGSYEQYF. The CDR3 coding sequence is TGTGCCAGCAGTTACTCGGCCGGCTCCTACGAGCAGTACTTC.

This chain joins TRBV19 and TRBJ2-5; the match to TRBD1 covers 10 bases. Germline V gene sequence: CDR1 LNHDA, CDR2 SQIVND (reference sequence). The trim removed 0 bases at V and 1 base at J, leaving 5 bases unmatched. CDR3 size: 17 residues. Here the CDR3 reads CASSIEGQGRIQETQYF. In DNA form, the CDR3 reads TGTGCCAGTAGTATAGAGGGACAGGGGAGGATCCAAGAGACCCAGTACTTC.

The chain links TRBV11-3 to TRBJ2-7; 7 bases map to TRBD2. V dropped 7 bases and J dropped 7; count of bases not matched to a gene: 16. The CDR3 extends over 15 amino acids. Germline V gene sequence: CDR1 SGHNT, CDR2 YENEEA. In DNA, the CDR3 is TGTGCCAGCACGCTATACGGTCCGGGAGGAGGAGAGCAGTACTTC. Encoded protein: CASTLYGPGGGEQYF.

This clone was detected a few times. This chain joins TRBV14 and TRBJ1-1, with TRBD1 matching 7 bases. The CDR3 totals 13 residues. Germline CDR1 is SGHDN and CDR2 is FVKESK. V was pared by 4 bases and J by 9 bases, with 8 bases of the junction left unmatched. CDR3 protein: CASSRIQGPKAFF. The CDR3 coding sequence is TGTGCCAGCAGCCGGATACAGGGGCCCAAAGCTTTCTTT.

This clone came up once. This sequence joins TRBV29-1 and TRBJ2-7, with a weak D call TRBD1 (6 bases). The germline CDR1 and CDR2 sequences are SQVTM and ANQGSEA. V was clipped by 5 bases and J by 0 bases, with 11 bases between them. This CDR3 contains 13 residues. The CDR3 DNA reads as TGCAGCGTTAAACAGGGCAGCTCCTACGAGCAGTACTTC. Encoded protein: CSVKQGSSYEQYF.

The V and J genes are TRBV19 and TRBJ2-2; 8 nucleotides agree with TRBD2. The germline V gene encodes CDR1 LNHDA and CDR2 SQIVND (reference sequence). CDR3 size: 17 residues. Trimming cost V 5 bases and J 2 bases; bases outside gene matches: 10. In nucleotides, the CDR3 is TGTGCCAGTAGTGTCCTCGAGACTAGCGTAAACACCGGGGAGCTGTTTTTT. Translating it yields CASSVLETSVNTGELFF. Full variable domain (missing parts from reference TRBV19 and TRBJ2-2): DGGITQSPKYLFRKEGQNVTLSCEQNLNHDAMYWYRQDPGQGLRLIYYSQIVNDFQKGDIAEGYSVSREKKESFPLTVTSAQKNPTAFYLCASSVLETSVNTGELFFGEGSRLTVL.

This rearrangement joins TRBV5-1 to TRBJ1-1; TRBD1 matches 10 bases. The CDR3 totals 15 residues. Germline assignment: CDR1 SGHRS and CDR2 YFSETQ. V was pared by 0 bases and J by 5 bases, with 4 bases of the junction left unmatched. The CDR3 DNA follows: TGCGCCAGCAGCTTGGGGGGACAGGGGAGAACTGAAGCTTTCTTT. Protein product: CASSLGGQGRTEAFF.

The V call is TRBV6-8, the J call TRBJ2-1; 10 bases match TRBD2. CDR3 length: 14 amino acids. The germline V gene encodes CDR1 MNHGY and CDR2 SAAAGT. With V trimmed by 6 bases and J by 9 bases, 8 bases remained unmatched. Written as DNA, the CDR3 is TGTGCCAGCAGCAAGCGGGGGGGCCCCATTGAGCAGTTCTTC. This gives the protein CASSKRGGPIEQFF.

The chain carries TRBV5-1 and TRBJ2-7, with 8 bases aligning to TRBD2. V shed 5 bases and J 6 bases; nucleotides not matched to a gene: 13. The CDR3 contains 15 residues. Germline loops: CDR1 SGHRS, CDR2 YFSETQ. As DNA, the CDR3 is TGCGCCAGCAGTGTTTTGAGCGGGAGTGGAGTCGAGCAGTACTTC. As protein: CASSVLSGSGVEQYF.

By share, this clone counts as medium-sized (0.01 to 0.1%). CDR3 nucleotides: TGTGCCAGCAGCTTATTTGTCACAGATACGCAGTATTTT. This encodes CASSLFVTDTQYF. V usage is TRBV7-2 and J usage is TRBJ2-3; unclear D gene. This CDR3 has 13 amino acids. V lost 2 bases and J 2 bases, leaving 5 bases between the germline ends. The germline gives CDR1 SGHTA, CDR2 FQGNSA.

The chain recombines TRBV10-1 with TRBJ2-3, with D possibly called TRBD1 or TRBD2 (5 bases each). Germline V gives CDR1 WNHNN, CDR2 SYGVQD (reference sequence). This CDR3 spans 18 amino acids. With 0 bases removed from V and 1 base from J, the gap between germline ends came to 17 bases. The CDR3 region is CASSESQGTAKGTDTQYF. The CDR3 bases are TGCGCCAGCAGTGAGTCCCAAGGGACCGCGAAAGGCACAGATACGCAGTATTTT.

This chain links TRBV5-1 with TRBJ1-1, with 7 bases matching TRBD1. Germline V gene sequence: CDR1 SGHRS, CDR2 YFSETQ. There are 14 residues in the CDR3. After removal of 4 bases from V and 6 bases from J, the junction contained 9 bases not matched to a gene. The CDR3 DNA reads as TGCGCCAGCAGCGGGGGGACAGAAAAGCCTGAAGCTTTCTTT. Protein: CASSGGTEKPEAFF.